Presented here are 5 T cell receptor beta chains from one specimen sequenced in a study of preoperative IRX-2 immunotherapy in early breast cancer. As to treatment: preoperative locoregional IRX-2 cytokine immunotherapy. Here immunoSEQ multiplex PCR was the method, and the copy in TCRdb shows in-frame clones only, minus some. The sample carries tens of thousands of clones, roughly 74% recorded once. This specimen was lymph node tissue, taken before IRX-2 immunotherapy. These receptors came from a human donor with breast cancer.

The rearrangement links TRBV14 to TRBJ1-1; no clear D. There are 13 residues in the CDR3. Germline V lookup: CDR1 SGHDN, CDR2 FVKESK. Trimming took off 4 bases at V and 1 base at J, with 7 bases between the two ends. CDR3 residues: CASSPEGNTEAFF. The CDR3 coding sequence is TGTGCCAGCAGCCCAGAAGGGAACACTGAAGCTTTCTTT.

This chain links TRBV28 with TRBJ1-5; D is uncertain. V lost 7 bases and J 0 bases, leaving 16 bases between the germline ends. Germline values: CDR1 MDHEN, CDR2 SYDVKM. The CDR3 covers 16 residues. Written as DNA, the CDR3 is TGTGCCAGCAAGACGGGGTCAGGAGTTAGCAATCAGCCCCAGCATTTT. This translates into CASKTGSGVSNQPQHF.

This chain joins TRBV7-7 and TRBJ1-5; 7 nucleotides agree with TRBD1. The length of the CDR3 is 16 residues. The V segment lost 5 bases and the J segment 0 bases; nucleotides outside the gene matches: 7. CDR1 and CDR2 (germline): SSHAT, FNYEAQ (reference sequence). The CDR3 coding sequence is TGTGCCAGCAGCCGCGAGGGACAGAATAGCAATCAGCCCCAGCATTTT. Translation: CASSREGQNSNQPQHF. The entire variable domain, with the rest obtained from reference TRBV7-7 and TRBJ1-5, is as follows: GAGVSQSPRYKVTKRGQDVTLRCDPISSHATLYWYQQALGQGPEFLTYFNYEAQPDKSGLPSDRFSAERPEGSISTLTIQRTEQRDSAMYRCASSREGQNSNQPQHFGDGTRLSIL.

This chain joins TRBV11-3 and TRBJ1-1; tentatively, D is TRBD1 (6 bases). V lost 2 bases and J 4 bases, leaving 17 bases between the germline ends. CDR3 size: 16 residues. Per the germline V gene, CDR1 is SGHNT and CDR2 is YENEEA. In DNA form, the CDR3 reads TGTGCCAGCAGCTTATTTGTGGGGGGCGCGGGCACTGAAGCTTTCTTT. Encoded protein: CASSLFVGGAGTEAFF.

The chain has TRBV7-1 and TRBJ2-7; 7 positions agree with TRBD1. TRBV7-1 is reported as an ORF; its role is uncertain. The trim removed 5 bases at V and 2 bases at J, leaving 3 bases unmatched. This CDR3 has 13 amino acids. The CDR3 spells CASSPQGAYEQYF. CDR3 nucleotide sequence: TGTGCCAGCAGCCCCCAGGGGGCCTACGAGCAGTACTTC.